Described below is a single TCR beta chain sequence and its context. The data are from a study of CD8 T cells in Susac syndrome. CDR3 length: 15 residues. The germline V gene has CDR1 LGHDT and CDR2 YNNKEL (reference sequence). The germline V and J ends were trimmed by 4 bases and 4 bases, with 13 bases remaining between them. An amount of RNA that ranged from roughly 0.45 to 1 ug was reverse transcribed with random hexamers. TCRdb redid the calling of the immunoSEQ multiplex PCR reads with MiXCR, one entry per CDR3 protein. Of roughly 200,000 distinct CDR3 sequences listed, more than 90% are singletons.

This receptor was identified in a human donor with multiple sclerosis. The chain couples TRBV3-1 to TRBJ2-2, with D perhaps given as TRBD1 or TRBD2 (5 bases each). Sequencing was done on a sample of CD4+ T cells from PBMCs. CDR3 sequence: CASSPVWGSTGELFF. The CDR3 region has the DNA TGTGCCAGCAGCCCCGTCTGGGGGAGCACCGGGGAGCTGTTTTTT.